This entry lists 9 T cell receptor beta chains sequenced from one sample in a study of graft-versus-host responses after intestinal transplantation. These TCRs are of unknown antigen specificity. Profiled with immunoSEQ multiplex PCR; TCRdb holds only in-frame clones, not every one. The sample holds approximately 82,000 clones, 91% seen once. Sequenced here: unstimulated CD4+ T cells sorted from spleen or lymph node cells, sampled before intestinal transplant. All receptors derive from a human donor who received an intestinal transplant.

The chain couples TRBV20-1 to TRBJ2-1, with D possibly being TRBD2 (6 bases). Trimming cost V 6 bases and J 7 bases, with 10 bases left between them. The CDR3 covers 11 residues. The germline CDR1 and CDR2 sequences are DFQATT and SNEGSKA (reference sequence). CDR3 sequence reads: CSAKLANEQFF. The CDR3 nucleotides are TGCAGTGCAAAACTAGCTAATGAGCAGTTCTTC.

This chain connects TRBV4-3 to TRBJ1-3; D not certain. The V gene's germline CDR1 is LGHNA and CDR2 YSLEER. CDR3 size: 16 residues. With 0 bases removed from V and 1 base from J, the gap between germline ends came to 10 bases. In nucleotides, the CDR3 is TGCGCCAGCAGCCAAGATTGGAGGGATTCTGGAAACACCATATATTTT. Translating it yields CASSQDWRDSGNTIYF.

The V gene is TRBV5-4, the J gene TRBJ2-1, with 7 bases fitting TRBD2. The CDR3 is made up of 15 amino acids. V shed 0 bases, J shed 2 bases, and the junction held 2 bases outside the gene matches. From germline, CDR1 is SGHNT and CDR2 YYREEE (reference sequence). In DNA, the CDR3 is TGTGCCAGCAGCTTGGCCCGGGGGGCCTACAATGAGCAGTTCTTC. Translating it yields CASSLARGAYNEQFF.

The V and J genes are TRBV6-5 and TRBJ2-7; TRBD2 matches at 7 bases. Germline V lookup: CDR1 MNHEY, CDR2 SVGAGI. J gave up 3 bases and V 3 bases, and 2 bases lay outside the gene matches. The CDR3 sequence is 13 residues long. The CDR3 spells CASSYTGGYEQYF. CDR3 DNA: TGTGCCAGCAGTTATACGGGGGGCTACGAGCAGTACTTC.

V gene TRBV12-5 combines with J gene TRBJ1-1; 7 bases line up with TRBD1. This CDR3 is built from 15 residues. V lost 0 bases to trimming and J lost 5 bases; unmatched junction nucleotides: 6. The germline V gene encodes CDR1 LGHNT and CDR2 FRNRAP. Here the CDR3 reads CASGLVNRGRTEAFF. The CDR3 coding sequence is TGTGCTAGTGGTTTGGTAAACAGGGGTAGGACTGAAGCTTTCTTT.

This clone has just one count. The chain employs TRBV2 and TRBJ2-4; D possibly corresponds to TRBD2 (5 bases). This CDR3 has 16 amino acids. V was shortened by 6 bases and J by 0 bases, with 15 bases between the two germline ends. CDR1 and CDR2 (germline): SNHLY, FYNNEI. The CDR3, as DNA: TGTGCCAGCAGGGAGGATTCGAGCCTAGCCAAAAACATTCAGTACTTC. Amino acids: CASREDSSLAKNIQYF.

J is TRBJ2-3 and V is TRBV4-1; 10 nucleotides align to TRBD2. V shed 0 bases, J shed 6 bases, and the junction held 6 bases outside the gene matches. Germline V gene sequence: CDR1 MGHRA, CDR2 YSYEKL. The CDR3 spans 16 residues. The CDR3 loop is CASSQDRGAGGDTQYF. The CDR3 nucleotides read TGCGCCAGCAGCCAAGATCGGGGAGCGGGGGGGGATACGCAGTATTTT.

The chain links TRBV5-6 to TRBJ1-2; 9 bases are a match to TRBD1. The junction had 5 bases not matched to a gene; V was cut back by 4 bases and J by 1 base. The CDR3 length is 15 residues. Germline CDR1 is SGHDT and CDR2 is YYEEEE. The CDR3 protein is CASSLWTGDNYGYTF. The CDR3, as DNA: TGTGCCAGCAGCCTCTGGACAGGGGATAACTATGGCTACACCTTC. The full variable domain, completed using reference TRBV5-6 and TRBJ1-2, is DAGVTQSPTHLIKTRGQQVTLRCSPKSGHDTVSWYQQALGQGPQFIFQYYEEEERQRGNFPDRFSGHQFPNYSSELNVNALLLGDSALYLCASSLWTGDNYGYTFGSGTRLTVV.

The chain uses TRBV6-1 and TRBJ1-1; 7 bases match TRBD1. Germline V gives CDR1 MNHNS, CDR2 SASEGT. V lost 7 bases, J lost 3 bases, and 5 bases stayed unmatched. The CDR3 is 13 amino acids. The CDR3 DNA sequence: TGTGCCAGCACCCTACAGGGGTACACTGAAGCTTTCTTT. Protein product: CASTLQGYTEAFF.